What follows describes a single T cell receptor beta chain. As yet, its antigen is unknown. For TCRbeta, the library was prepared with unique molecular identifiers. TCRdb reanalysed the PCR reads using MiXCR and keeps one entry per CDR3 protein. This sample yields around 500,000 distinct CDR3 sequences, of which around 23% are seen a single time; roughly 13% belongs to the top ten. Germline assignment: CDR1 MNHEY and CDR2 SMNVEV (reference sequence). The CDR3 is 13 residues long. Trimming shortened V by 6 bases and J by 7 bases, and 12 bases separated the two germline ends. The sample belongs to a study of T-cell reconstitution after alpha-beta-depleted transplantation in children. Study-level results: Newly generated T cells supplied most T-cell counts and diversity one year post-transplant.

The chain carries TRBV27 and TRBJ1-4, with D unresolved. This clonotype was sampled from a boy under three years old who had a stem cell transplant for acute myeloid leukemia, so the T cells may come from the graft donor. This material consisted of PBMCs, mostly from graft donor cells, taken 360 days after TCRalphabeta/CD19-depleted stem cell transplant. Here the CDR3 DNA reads TGTGCCAGCAGAAGGAGTCCGGCTGAAAAACTGTTTTTT. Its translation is CASRRSPAEKLFF.